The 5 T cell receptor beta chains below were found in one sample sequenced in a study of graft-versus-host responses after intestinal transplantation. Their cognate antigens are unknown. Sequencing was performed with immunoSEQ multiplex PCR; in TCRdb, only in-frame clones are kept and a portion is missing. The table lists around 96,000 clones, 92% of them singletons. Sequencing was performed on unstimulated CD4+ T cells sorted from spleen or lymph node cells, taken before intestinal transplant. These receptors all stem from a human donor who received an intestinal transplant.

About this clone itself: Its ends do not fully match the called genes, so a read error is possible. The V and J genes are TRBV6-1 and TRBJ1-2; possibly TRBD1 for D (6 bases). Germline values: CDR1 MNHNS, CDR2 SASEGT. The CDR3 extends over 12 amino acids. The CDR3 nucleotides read TGTGCCAGCGCGGACAGTAACTATGACTACACCTTC. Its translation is CASADSNYDYTF.

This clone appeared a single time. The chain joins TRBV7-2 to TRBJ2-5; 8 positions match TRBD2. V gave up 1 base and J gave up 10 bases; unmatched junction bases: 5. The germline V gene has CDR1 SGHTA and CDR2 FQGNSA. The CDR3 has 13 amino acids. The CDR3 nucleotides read TGTGCCAGCAGCTTAGTACAGCGGGGGCACCAGTACTTC. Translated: CASSLVQRGHQYF.

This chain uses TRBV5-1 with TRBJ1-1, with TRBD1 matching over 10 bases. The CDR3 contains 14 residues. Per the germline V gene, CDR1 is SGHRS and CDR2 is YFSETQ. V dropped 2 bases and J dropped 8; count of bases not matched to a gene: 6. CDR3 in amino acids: CASSFNPGQGEAFF. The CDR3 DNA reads TGCGCCAGCAGCTTTAATCCGGGACAGGGGGAAGCTTTCTTT.

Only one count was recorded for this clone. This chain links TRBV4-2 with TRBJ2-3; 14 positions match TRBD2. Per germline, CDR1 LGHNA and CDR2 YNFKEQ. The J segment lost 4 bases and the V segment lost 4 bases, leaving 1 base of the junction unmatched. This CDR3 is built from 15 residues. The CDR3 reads CASSPTSGGADTQYF. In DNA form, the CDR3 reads TGTGCCAGCAGCCCGACTAGCGGGGGGGCAGATACGCAGTATTTT.

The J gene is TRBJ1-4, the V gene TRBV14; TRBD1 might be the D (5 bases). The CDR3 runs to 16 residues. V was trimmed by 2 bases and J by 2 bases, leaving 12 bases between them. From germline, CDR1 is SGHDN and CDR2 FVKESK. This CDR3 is CASSQQGGVTNEKLFF. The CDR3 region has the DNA TGTGCCAGCAGCCAACAGGGAGGCGTGACTAATGAAAAACTGTTTTTT.